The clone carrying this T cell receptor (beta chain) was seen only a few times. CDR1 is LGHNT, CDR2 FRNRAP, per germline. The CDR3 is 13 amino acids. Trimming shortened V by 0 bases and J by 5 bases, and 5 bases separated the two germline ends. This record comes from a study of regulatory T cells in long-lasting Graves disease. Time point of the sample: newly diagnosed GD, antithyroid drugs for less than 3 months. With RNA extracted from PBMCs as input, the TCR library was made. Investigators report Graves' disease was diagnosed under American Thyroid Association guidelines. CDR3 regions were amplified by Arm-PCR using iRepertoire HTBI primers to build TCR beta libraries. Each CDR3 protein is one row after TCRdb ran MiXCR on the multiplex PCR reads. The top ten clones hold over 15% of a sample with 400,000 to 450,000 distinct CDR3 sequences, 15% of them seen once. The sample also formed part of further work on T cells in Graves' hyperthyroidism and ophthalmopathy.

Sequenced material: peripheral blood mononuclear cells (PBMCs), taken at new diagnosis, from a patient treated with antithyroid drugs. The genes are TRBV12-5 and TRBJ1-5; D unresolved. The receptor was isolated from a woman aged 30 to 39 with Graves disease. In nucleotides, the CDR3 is TGTGCTAGTGGTTTGGTACCGGATCAGCCCCAGCATTTT. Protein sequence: CASGLVPDQPQHF.